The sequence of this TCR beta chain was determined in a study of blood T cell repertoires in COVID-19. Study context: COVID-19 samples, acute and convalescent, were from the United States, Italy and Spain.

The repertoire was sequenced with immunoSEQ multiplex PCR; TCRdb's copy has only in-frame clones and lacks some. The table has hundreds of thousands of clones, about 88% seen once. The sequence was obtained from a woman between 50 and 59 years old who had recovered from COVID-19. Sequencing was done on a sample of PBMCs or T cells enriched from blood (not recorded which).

CDR3 bases: TGTGCTACTGCTCGGCAGGGGGAAGGTCAGCCCCAGCATTTT. Protein product: CATARQGEGQPQHF. This chain joins TRBV12-5 and TRBJ1-5; 7 bases fit TRBD1. The CDR3 extends over 14 amino acids. V lost 10 bases, J lost 6 bases, and 12 bases stayed unmatched. The germline V gene has CDR1 LGHNT and CDR2 FRNRAP.